This is a list of T cell receptor beta chains from one sample in a study of cytomegalovirus exposure and HLA in healthy donors. Measured with immunoSEQ multiplex PCR; TCRdb has only the in-frame clones, and not every one. The sample holds tens of thousands of clones, 85% to 90% seen once. Sequencing used PBMCs. These receptors came from a boy between 10 and 17 years old in good health and CMV-seronegative. Both conserved end residues are part of each CDR3. A D gene is named only where the DNA matches it firmly. Only part of the rows carry a size: once, few, many, or a class if the clone is expanded.

TRBJ1-5,-,-,TRBV7-8,CASSLTGNSNQPQHF,TGTGCCAGCAGCTTGACCGGGAATAGCAATCAGCCCCAGCATTTT
TRBJ2-1,TRBD2,-,TRBV19,CASATQRGGLNEQFF,TGTGCCAGTGCCACTCAGCGGGGGGGCCTGAATGAGCAGTTCTTC
TRBJ2-5,-,once,TRBV30,CAWSVQYQETQYF,TGTGCCTGGAGTGTACAATACCAAGAGACCCAGTACTTC
TRBJ1-6,-,-,TRBV4-1,CASSQVGAGGTSPLHF,TGCGCCAGCAGCCAAGTGGGGGCGGGGGGGACCTCACCCCTCCACTTT
TRBJ2-1,-,-,TRBV6-5,CASSYGAGNRNEQFF,TGTGCCAGCAGTTACGGGGCGGGGAACCGCAATGAGCAGTTCTTC
TRBJ1-1,TRBD1,-,TRBV19,CASRDRMNTEAFF,TGTGCCAGTAGGGACAGGATGAACACTGAAGCTTTCTTT
TRBJ1-5,-,-,TRBV14,CASSPTEVYSNQPQHF,TGTGCCAGCAGCCCGACGGAGGTGTACAGCAATCAGCCCCAGCATTTT
TRBJ2-3,-,-,TRBV7-2,CASQLAGVSTDTQYF,TGTGCCAGCCAATTGGCAGGGGTTAGCACAGATACGCAGTATTTT
TRBJ1-2,TRBD1,-,TRBV19,CASSISFDRGDYGYTF,TGTGCCAGTAGTATTTCGTTCGACAGGGGCGACTATGGCTACACCTTC
TRBJ2-2,-,-,TRBV4-1,CASSLGSRLTLSGELFF,TGCGCCAGCAGCCTCGGGTCCCGCCTAACTCTCTCCGGGGAGCTGTTTTTT
TRBJ1-6,-,-,TRBV29-1,CSVGDSSYNSPLHF,TGCAGCGTTGGAGACAGTTCCTATAATTCACCCCTCCACTTT
TRBJ2-7,TRBD1,-,TRBV30,CAWSVEDRGNEQYF,TGTGCCTGGAGTGTCGAGGACAGGGGGAACGAGCAGTACTTC
TRBJ2-3,-,-,TRBV5-4,CASSFSSTDTQYF,TGTGCCAGCAGCTTTAGTAGCACAGATACGCAGTATTTT
TRBJ1-6,-,once,TRBV28,CASRGSGSYNSPLHF,TGTGCCAGCAGGGGATCCGGGAGCTATAATTCACCCCTCCACTTT
TRBJ2-3,-,-,TRBV25-1,CASTGSSTDTQYF,TGTGCCAGCACAGGGTCTAGCACAGATACGCAGTATTTT
TRBJ1-2,-,-,TRBV28,CASSLQGSAYGYTF,TGTGCCAGCAGTTTACAGGGGAGCGCCTATGGCTACACCTTC
TRBJ2-3,-,-,TRBV14,CASSRDSGTDTQYF,TGTGCCAGCAGCCGGGACTCTGGCACAGATACGCAGTATTTT
TRBJ1-1,-,-,TRBV7-9,CASSLKWEVAEAFF,TGTGCCAGCAGCTTAAAATGGGAGGTCGCTGAAGCTTTCTTT
TRBJ2-2,TRBD1,-,TRBV19,CASSPGTASTGELFF,TGTGCCAGTAGTCCGGGGACAGCGTCAACCGGGGAGCTGTTTTTT
TRBJ2-7,-,-,TRBV28,CASNSPNYEQYF,TGTGCCAGCAATTCTCCGAATTACGAGCAGTACTTC
TRBJ2-3,-,-,TRBV20-1,CSARDLYTQYF,TGCAGTGCTAGAGATCTTTATACGCAGTATTTT
TRBJ1-2,-,-,TRBV5-6,CASSLNGGNYGYTF,TGTGCCAGCAGCTTGAACGGAGGCAACTATGGCTACACCTTC
TRBJ2-5,TRBD1,-,TRBV5-4,CASSSDRVVETQYF,TGTGCCAGCAGTTCGGACAGGGTGGTAGAGACCCAGTACTTC
TRBJ1-5,TRBD1,-,TRBV9,CASSVGQGYNQPQHF,TGTGCCAGCAGCGTAGGACAGGGTTACAATCAGCCCCAGCATTTT
TRBJ1-2,-,-,TRBV10-1,CASSTTGNYGYTF,TGCGCCAGCAGTACCACAGGGAATTATGGCTACACCTTC
TRBJ2-5,-,-,TRBV7-2,CASSLSVATQYF,TGTGCCAGCAGCTTATCTGTAGCCACCCAGTACTTC
TRBJ2-7,-,-,TRBV5-4,CASSFLEGSSQYF,TGTGCCAGCAGCTTTCTAGAGGGATCGTCGCAGTACTTC
TRBJ1-2,TRBD1,-,TRBV6-5,CASSRGASSNYGYTF,TGTGCCAGCAGCAGGGGGGCCAGTTCGAACTATGGCTACACCTTC
TRBJ1-5,-,-,TRBV4-1,CASSQPLGPSNQPQHF,TGCGCCAGCAGCCAACCCCTGGGGCCTAGCAATCAGCCCCAGCATTTT
TRBJ2-7,-,-,TRBV7-8,CASSVGELSREQYF,TGTGCCAGCAGCGTCGGGGAACTCTCCCGAGAGCAGTACTTC
TRBJ2-5,TRBD2,-,TRBV10-3,CAISDTSGEQETQYF,TGTGCCATCAGTGATACTAGCGGGGAGCAAGAGACCCAGTACTTC
TRBJ2-2,-,-,TRBV28,CASSGTGELFF,TGTGCCAGCAGTGGGACAGGGGAGCTGTTTTTT
TRBJ1-6,-,-,TRBV7-2,CASSLALQGWDSPLHF,TGTGCCAGCAGCTTAGCCCTACAGGGATGGGATTCACCCCTCCACTTT
TRBJ2-5,TRBD1,-,TRBV4-1,CASSQEATGGETQYF,TGCGCCAGCAGCCAAGAGGCGACAGGGGGAGAGACCCAGTACTTC
TRBJ2-1,-,-,TRBV6-4,CASSDSGSYASYNEQFF,TGTGCCAGCAGTGACTCGGGCAGTTACGCCTCCTACAATGAGCAGTTCTTC
TRBJ2-2,TRBD1,-,TRBV5-1,CASSLGWQGATTGELFF,TGCGCCAGCAGCTTGGGGTGGCAGGGGGCAACCACCGGGGAGCTGTTTTTT
TRBJ2-3,TRBD1,-,TRBV13,CASSVPGTGVTDTQYF,TGTGCCAGCAGCGTTCCCGGGACAGGGGTGACAGATACGCAGTATTTT
TRBJ2-7,TRBD1,-,TRBV28,CASSSNQGQGRGEQYF,TGTGCCAGCAGTTCTAACCAGGGACAGGGGCGGGGCGAGCAGTACTTC
TRBJ2-5,-,-,TRBV7-3,CASSTLVHPQETQYF,TGTGCCAGCAGCACCCTAGTTCACCCTCAAGAGACCCAGTACTTC
TRBJ1-1,-,-,TRBV6-4,CASSAGGGNTEAFF,TGTGCCAGCAGTGCCGGCGGAGGGAACACTGAAGCTTTCTTT